One sample yielded the 25 T cell receptor beta chains listed below, sequenced in a study of OX40 agonist ivuxolimab in advanced cancers. TCRdb's table, derived via immunoSEQ multiplex PCR, lists solely in-frame clones and lacks some. The sample has tens of thousands of clones, around nine tenths seen once. Sequencing used CD4+ or CD8+ T cells sorted from blood, obtained in a trial of the OX40 agonist ivuxolimab. These receptor sequences come from an adult with an advanced solid tumor such as melanoma, head and neck, liver or kidney cancer.

V gene TRBV2 combines with J gene TRBJ1-2; possibly TRBD1 for D (5 bases). Trimming stripped 2 bases from V and 4 bases from J, with 17 bases between. The germline V gene has CDR1 SNHLY and CDR2 FYNNEI. This CDR3 region has 16 residues. CDR3 sequence (DNA): TGTGCCAGCAGTGAACCTCCGGGACGGAGAGCCTATGGCTACACCTTC. As protein: CASSEPPGRRAYGYTF.

V usage is TRBV7-9 and J usage is TRBJ2-1; TRBD1 aligns across 8 bases. This CDR3 contains 12 residues. V lost 5 bases and J lost 10; bases outside the gene matches: 4. The V gene's germline CDR1 is SEHNR and CDR2 FQNEAQ (reference sequence). The CDR3 DNA sequence: TGTGCCAGCAGCCAGGGGGCAAGGGAGCAGTTCTTC. As protein: CASSQGAREQFF.

There are a few counts of this clone. The gene calls are TRBV5-1 and TRBJ2-3; 10 bases are shared with TRBD2. Germline assignment: CDR1 SGHRS and CDR2 YFSETQ. Trimming cost V 4 bases and J 2 bases; bases outside gene matches: 4. The CDR3 totals 15 residues. CDR3 protein: CASSLTSGYTDTQYF. The CDR3, as DNA: TGCGCCAGCAGCCTGACTAGCGGGTACACAGATACGCAGTATTTT.

CDR3 loop: CSVVTEQFYEQYF. CDR3 coding DNA: TGCAGCGTTGTTACAGAACAATTCTACGAGCAGTACTTC. The rearrangement joins TRBV29-1 to TRBJ2-7, with D hard to call. The CDR3 runs 13 residues. V lost 4 bases, J lost 3 bases, and 13 bases lay in between. Germline CDR1 reads SQVTM; CDR2 reads ANQGSEA.

The J gene is TRBJ1-2, the V gene TRBV6-5, with D hard to call. Germline V gene lookup returns CDR1 MNHEY and CDR2 SVGAGI. V lost 1 base and J 8 bases, leaving 14 bases between the germline ends. This CDR3 region has 14 residues. The CDR3 region is CASSYYPGEVGYTF. In nucleotides, the CDR3 is TGTGCCAGCAGTTACTACCCCGGTGAGGTGGGCTACACCTTC.

This clone has more than one count but fewer than ten. V is TRBV5-1 and J is TRBJ2-2, with D perhaps matching TRBD1 (5 bases). This CDR3 has 15 amino acids. Germline assignment: CDR1 SGHRS and CDR2 YFSETQ. Trimming shortened V by 1 base and J by 3 bases, and 10 bases separated the two germline ends. CDR3 amino acids: CASSLPGLHTGELFF. The CDR3 bases are TGCGCCAGCAGCTTGCCAGGGTTGCACACCGGGGAGCTGTTTTTT. The whole variable domain, remainder taken from reference TRBV5-1 and TRBJ2-2, is KAGVTQTPRYLIKTRGQQVTLSCSPISGHRSVSWYQQTPGQGLQFLFEYFSETQRNKGNFPGRFSGRQFSNSRSEMNVSTLELGDSALYLCASSLPGLHTGELFFGEGSRLTVL.

The rearrangement links TRBV5-4 to TRBJ1-1, with 9 bases fitting TRBD1. Trimming removed 3 bases from V and 1 base from J; junction bases left unmatched: 1. This CDR3 has 14 amino acids. Looked up from germline, CDR1 is SGHNT and CDR2 is YYREEE (reference sequence). CDR3 loop: CASSSGQGNTEAFF. The CDR3 region has the DNA TGTGCCAGCAGCTCGGGACAGGGGAACACTGAAGCTTTCTTT.

J is TRBJ2-7 and V is TRBV10-3; 9 nucleotides agree with TRBD1. This CDR3 comprises 17 residues. CDR1 and CDR2 (germline): ENHRY, SYGVKD. Germline trimming cut 2 bases from V and 7 bases from J; bases unmatched to any gene: 15. Here the CDR3 reads CAISEPRQGQGLKEQYF. The CDR3, as DNA: TGTGCCATCAGTGAGCCTCGTCAGGGACAGGGTCTCAAGGAGCAGTACTTC.

V usage is TRBV29-1 and J usage is TRBJ1-6; 8 nucleotides agree with TRBD1. The V gene's germline CDR1 is SQVTM and CDR2 ANQGSEA. The CDR3 length is 13 residues. The junction had 9 bases not matched to a gene; V was cut back by 7 bases and J by 10 bases. This chain's CDR3 is CSARDRRGSPLHF. DNA for the CDR3: TGCAGCGCAAGGGACAGGAGGGGATCACCCCTCCACTTT.

This clone was observed a few times. The genes are TRBV9 and TRBJ2-7, with D uncertain. Germline V lookup: CDR1 SGDLS, CDR2 YYNGEE. CDR3 length equals 13 residues. The V end was cut by 4 bases, the J end by 2 bases, with 10 bases between. DNA of the CDR3: TGTGCCAGCAGCTACACTCCTACCTACGAGCAGTACTTC. Translating gives CASSYTPTYEQYF.

The chain joins TRBV5-5 to TRBJ2-7; TRBD1 agrees at 7 bases. J gave up 3 bases and V 4 bases, and 7 bases lay outside the gene matches. The CDR3 is made up of 14 amino acids. CDR1 and CDR2 from the germline V gene are SGHKS and YYEKEE (reference sequence). The CDR3 sequence is CASSPRQGIYEQYF. The CDR3 DNA follows: TGTGCCAGCAGCCCCCGACAGGGAATCTACGAGCAGTACTTC.

This rearrangement joins TRBV7-6 to TRBJ2-3; 12 nucleotides align to TRBD2. V shed 6 bases, J shed 4 bases, and the junction held 5 bases outside the gene matches. The CDR3 sequence is 15 residues long. Germline V lookup: CDR1 SGHVS, CDR2 FNYEAQ. The CDR3 loop is CASRPSGGAADTQYF. The CDR3, as DNA: TGTGCCAGCAGACCTAGCGGGGGGGCCGCAGATACGCAGTATTTT.

The chain joins TRBV7-2 to TRBJ2-1, with 12 bases identical to TRBD2. The CDR3 is 16 amino acids. Trimming cost V 5 bases and J 4 bases; bases outside gene matches: 6. Germline lookup yields CDR1 SGHTA and CDR2 FQGNSA. CDR3 DNA sequence: TGTGCCAGCAGCCCTACCCTAGCGGGGGGGTACAATGAGCAGTTCTTC. Translation gives CASSPTLAGGYNEQFF.

The rearrangement links TRBV4-1 to TRBJ2-2; no reliable D call. The CDR3 extends over 15 amino acids. The germline CDR1 and CDR2 sequences are MGHRA and YSYEKL. Trimming took off 4 bases at V and 1 base at J, with 10 bases between the two ends. In DNA, the CDR3 is TGCGCCAGCAGCCCCATTGAGTTGAACACCGGGGAGCTGTTTTTT. Amino acids: CASSPIELNTGELFF.

J is TRBJ2-6 and V is TRBV6-1; TRBD1 might be the D (6 bases). V was clipped by 4 bases and J by 0 bases, with 10 bases between them. The CDR3 is 16 amino acids. The germline V gene encodes CDR1 MNHNS and CDR2 SASEGT. The CDR3 DNA is TGTGCCAGCAGTGGTTGGACAGACTCTGGGGCCAACGTCCTGACTTTC. It yields the protein CASSGWTDSGANVLTF.

This clone has more than one count but fewer than ten. The chain uses TRBV19 and TRBJ1-1; D possibly corresponds to TRBD1 (6 bases). CDR3 length: 14 amino acids. The V gene lost 7 bases and the J gene lost 7 bases, with 19 bases spanning the gap. Looked up from germline, CDR1 is LNHDA and CDR2 is SQIVND (reference sequence). The CDR3 loop is CASTPWGASGEAFF. The CDR3 region has the DNA TGTGCCAGTACCCCATGGGGGGCTAGCGGTGAAGCTTTCTTT.

The genes are TRBV13 and TRBJ2-7; 9 bases agree with TRBD1. Germline V gene lookup returns CDR1 PRHDT and CDR2 FYEKMQ (reference sequence). After removal of 5 bases from V and 4 bases from J, the junction contained 12 bases not matched to a gene. The CDR3 consists of 16 residues. Here the CDR3 reads CASSPNRGQGPYEQYF. CDR3 nucleotides: TGTGCCAGCAGCCCCAACAGAGGACAGGGGCCGTACGAGCAGTACTTC.

This chain links TRBV27 with TRBJ2-7; D may be TRBD1 (5 bases). CDR1 MNHEY and CDR2 SMNVEV come from the germline V gene (reference sequence). The length of the CDR3 is 13 residues. The ends were cut back, 3 bases at V and 6 bases at J, with 12 bases in the middle. Written as DNA, the CDR3 is TGTGCCAGCAGTTTGTCGCAGGGTACCGAGCAGTACTTC. The encoded protein is CASSLSQGTEQYF.

This chain connects TRBV19 to TRBJ1-1, with D possibly TRBD1 on 6 matching bases. The CDR3 sequence is 17 residues long. Trimming removed 6 bases at V and 4 bases at J, with 24 bases between. Germline values: CDR1 LNHDA, CDR2 SQIVND (reference sequence). CDR3 DNA: TGTGCCAGTAGCGAGCGGGGTTTGGGGGCGCGTTCCACTGAAGCTTTCTTT. The encoded protein is CASSERGLGARSTEAFF. The whole variable domain, filled in from reference TRBV19 and TRBJ1-1, reads DGGITQSPKYLFRKEGQNVTLSCEQNLNHDAMYWYRQDPGQGLRLIYYSQIVNDFQKGDIAEGYSVSREKKESFPLTVTSAQKNPTAFYLCASSERGLGARSTEAFFGQGTRLTVV.

The V call is TRBV30, the J call TRBJ2-2; no clear D gene. Germline V gives CDR1 GTSNPN, CDR2 SVGIG (reference sequence). The length of the CDR3 is 12 residues. Trimming shortened V by 2 bases and J by 4 bases, and 5 bases separated the two germline ends. CDR3 nucleotides: TGTGCCTGGAGTAGTAGCACCGGGGAGCTGTTTTTT. Translating gives CAWSSSTGELFF.

The chain recombines TRBV29-1 with TRBJ1-1; TRBD1 matches 10 bases. Germline CDR1 and CDR2: SQVTM and ANQGSEA. The CDR3 spans 16 residues. Trimming took 7 bases from V and 0 from J; bases not matched to a gene: 11. CDR3 sequence (DNA): TGCAGCGCCCATGGACAGGGGGTAAGGCTGAACACTGAAGCTTTCTTT. It translates to CSAHGQGVRLNTEAFF.

The chain recombines TRBV10-3 with TRBJ2-7; D unclear. The CDR3 runs 12 residues. Germline V gene lookup returns CDR1 ENHRY and CDR2 SYGVKD. Trimming pared 2 bases from V and 4 bases from J, leaving 6 bases between. CDR3 sequence: CAISENSYEQYF. The CDR3 coding sequence is TGTGCCATCAGTGAGAACAGTTACGAGCAGTACTTC.

The genes are TRBV10-3 and TRBJ1-5; D is unclear. This CDR3 has 12 amino acids. V was shortened by 0 bases and J by 7 bases, with 4 bases between the two germline ends. Germline values: CDR1 ENHRY, CDR2 SYGVKD. CDR3 nucleotides: TGTGCCATCAGTGAGTCGAGACAGCCCCAGCATTTT. Translated: CAISESRQPQHF.

The V and J genes are TRBV11-2 and TRBJ2-2, with no clear D. The CDR3 has 13 amino acids. The V and J ends lost 1 base and 4 bases respectively, with 4 bases between them. The germline V gene has CDR1 SGHAT and CDR2 FQNNGV. The CDR3 reads CASSLGGTGELFF. In DNA form, the CDR3 reads TGTGCCAGCAGCTTAGGAGGCACCGGGGAGCTGTTTTTT.

This chain links TRBV28 with TRBJ1-4, with 8 nucleotides matching TRBD1. CDR3 length: 15 amino acids. The V segment lost 5 bases and the J segment 2 bases; nucleotides outside the gene matches: 4. The germline gives CDR1 MDHEN, CDR2 SYDVKM. This chain's CDR3 is CASSVYRGTNEKLFF. The CDR3 DNA follows: TGTGCCAGCAGTGTATACAGGGGGACTAATGAAAAACTGTTTTTT.